This T cell receptor beta chain derives from a study of blood T cell repertoires in COVID-19 (dated by TCRdb to about 2020). Looking at the study overall: The collaborator samples originated in the United States, Italy and Spain and spanned the acute and convalescent phases of COVID-19. A freely available public database, intended as a resource for researchers studying the immune response to SARS-CoV-2, is where the repertoires were released. HLA class I and class II types, where available, came from metadata supplied by the sample provider rather than from assay-based typing. The dataset comprised deeply sampled blood TCRbeta repertoires from subjects exposed to, actively infected with, or recovered from COVID-19. The prospective study material was composed of cDNA or gDNA derived from T cells, B-cell-depleted T cells, or PBMCs. Sample metadata almost always included a de-identified subject ID, COVID-19 status, age in years and sex. The samples were drawn from the first 160 participants of the ongoing ImmuneRACE study and from 1,254 subjects provided by 6 global collaborators. What the research found in general, with its limitations: The amount of clinical and demographic metadata varied by source and participant and was provided uncurated.

In the germline V gene (reference sequence), CDR1 corresponds to LNHDA and CDR2 to SQIVND. V is reduced by 1 base and J by 5 bases, leaving a spacing of 14 bases between them. The CDR3 covers 15 residues, taking in both the cysteine and the phenylalanine. Only the CDR3 DNA is retained, 45 bases long and in frame from the first base. The immunoSEQ Assay, a bias-controlled multiplex PCR, was used to amplify TCRbeta CDR3 regions from genomic DNA. As for the authors' bioinformatics: The number of nucleated cells in each sample was estimated by amplification of reference gene primers within the assay. To quantify the absolute abundance of each unique TCRbeta CDR3 rearrangement, sequence reads were collapsed and filtered. Productive Simpson clonality was computed per sample as the square root of Simpson's diversity index over productive rearrangements. What TCRdb holds here is the immuneACCESS table cut down to in-frame rearrangements. Part of the clones is not present; checked against another copy, under half of the missing clones reflect an unresolved V gene, and the others are unexplained. Clone size and V and J calls were adopted from that table, with D and trimming inferred from the DNA. The sample yields under 70,000 clones; around 80% were counted once. 15% to 20% of the sample goes to the ten largest clones.

With respect to this clone: Its antigen remains undetermined. Base-call qualities are not available, and no considerably larger clone is one nucleotide away.

The collaborating institutions used their own protocols to collect whole blood in K2EDTA tubes. For TCRbeta analysis, collaborators shipped samples in one of three forms: frozen whole blood, isolated PBMCs, or DNA extracted from either of those sample types. The chain is made from TRBV19 and TRBJ1-1, with no confident D gene call. Sequencing input: peripheral blood. The sequence derives from a man aged 60 to 69 with acute or convalescent COVID-19. The nucleotides read TGTGCCAGTAGTATAGGACTTGGAGGGCGGACTGAAGCTTTCTTT. This yields the protein CASSIGLGGRTEAFF.